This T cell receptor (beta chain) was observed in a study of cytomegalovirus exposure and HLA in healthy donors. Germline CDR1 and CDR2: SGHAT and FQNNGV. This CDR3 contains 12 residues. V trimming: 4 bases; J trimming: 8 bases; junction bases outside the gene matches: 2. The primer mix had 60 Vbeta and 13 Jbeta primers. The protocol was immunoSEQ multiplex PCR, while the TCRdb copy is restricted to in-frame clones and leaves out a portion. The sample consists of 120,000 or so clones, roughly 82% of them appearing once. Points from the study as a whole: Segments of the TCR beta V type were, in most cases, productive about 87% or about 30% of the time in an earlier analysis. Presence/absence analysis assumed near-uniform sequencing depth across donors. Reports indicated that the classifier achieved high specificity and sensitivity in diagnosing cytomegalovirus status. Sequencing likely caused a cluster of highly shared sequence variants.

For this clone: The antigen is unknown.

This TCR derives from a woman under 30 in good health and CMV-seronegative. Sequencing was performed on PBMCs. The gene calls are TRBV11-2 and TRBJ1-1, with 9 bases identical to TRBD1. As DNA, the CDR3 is TGTGCCAGCAGCTGGGGACAGGGAGAAGCTTTCTTT. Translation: CASSWGQGEAFF.